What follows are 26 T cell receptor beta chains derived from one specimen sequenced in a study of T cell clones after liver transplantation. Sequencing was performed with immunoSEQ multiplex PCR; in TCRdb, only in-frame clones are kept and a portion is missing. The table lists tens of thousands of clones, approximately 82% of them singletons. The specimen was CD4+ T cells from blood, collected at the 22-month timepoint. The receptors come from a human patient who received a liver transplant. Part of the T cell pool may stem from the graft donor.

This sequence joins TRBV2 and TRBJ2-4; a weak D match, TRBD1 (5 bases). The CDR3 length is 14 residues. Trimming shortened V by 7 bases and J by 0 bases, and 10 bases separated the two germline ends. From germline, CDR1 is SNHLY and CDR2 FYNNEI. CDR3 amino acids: CASMGRLAKNIQYF. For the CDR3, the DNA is TGTGCCAGCATGGGGCGGTTAGCCAAAAACATTCAGTACTTC.

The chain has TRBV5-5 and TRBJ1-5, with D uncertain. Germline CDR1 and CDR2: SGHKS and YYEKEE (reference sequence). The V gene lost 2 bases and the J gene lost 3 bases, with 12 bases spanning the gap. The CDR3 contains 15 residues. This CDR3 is CASSLSSGPNQPQHF. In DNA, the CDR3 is TGTGCCAGCAGCTTATCGTCCGGGCCCAATCAGCCCCAGCATTTT.

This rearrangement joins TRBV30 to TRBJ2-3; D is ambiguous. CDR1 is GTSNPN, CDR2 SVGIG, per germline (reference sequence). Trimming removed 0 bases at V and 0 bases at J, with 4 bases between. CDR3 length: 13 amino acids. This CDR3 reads CAWSVASTDTQYF. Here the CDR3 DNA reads TGTGCCTGGAGTGTCGCGAGCACAGATACGCAGTATTTT.

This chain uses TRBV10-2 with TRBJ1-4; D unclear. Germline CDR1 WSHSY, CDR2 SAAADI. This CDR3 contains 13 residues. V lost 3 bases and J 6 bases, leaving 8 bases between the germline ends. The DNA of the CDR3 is TGCGCCAGCAGTGATCGGGTTGATGAAAAACTGTTTTTT. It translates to CASSDRVDEKLFF.

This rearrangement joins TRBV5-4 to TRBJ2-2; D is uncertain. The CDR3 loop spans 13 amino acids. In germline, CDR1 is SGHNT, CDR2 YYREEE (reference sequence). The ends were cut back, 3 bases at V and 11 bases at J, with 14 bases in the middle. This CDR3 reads CASSSNLNPELFF. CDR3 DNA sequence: TGTGCCAGCAGCTCTAATTTAAACCCTGAGCTGTTTTTT.

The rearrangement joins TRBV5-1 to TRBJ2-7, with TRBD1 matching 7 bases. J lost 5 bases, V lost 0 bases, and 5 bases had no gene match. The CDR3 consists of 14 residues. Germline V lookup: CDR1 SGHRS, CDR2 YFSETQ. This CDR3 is CASSLDKGADEQYF. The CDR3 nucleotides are TGCGCCAGCAGCTTGGATAAGGGGGCTGACGAGCAGTACTTC.

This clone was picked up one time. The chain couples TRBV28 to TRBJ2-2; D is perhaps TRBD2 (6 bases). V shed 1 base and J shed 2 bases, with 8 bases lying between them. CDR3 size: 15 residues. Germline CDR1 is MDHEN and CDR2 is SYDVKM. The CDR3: CASSLFGRNTGELFF. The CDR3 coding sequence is TGTGCCAGCAGTTTATTCGGGAGAAACACCGGGGAGCTGTTTTTT.

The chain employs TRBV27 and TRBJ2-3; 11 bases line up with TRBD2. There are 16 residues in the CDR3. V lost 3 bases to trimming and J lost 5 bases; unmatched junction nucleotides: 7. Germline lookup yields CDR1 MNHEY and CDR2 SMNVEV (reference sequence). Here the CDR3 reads CASSFRLAGGLDTQYF. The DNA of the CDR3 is TGTGCCAGCAGTTTCCGGCTAGCGGGAGGTTTAGATACGCAGTATTTT.

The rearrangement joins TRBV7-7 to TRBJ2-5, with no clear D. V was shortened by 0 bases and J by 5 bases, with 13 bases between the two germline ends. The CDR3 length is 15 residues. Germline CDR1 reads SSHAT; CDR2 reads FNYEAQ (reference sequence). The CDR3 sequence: CASSLAGTDRETQYF. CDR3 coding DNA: TGTGCCAGCAGCTTAGCGGGCACAGACCGGGAGACCCAGTACTTC.

This chain's CDR3 is CASSSTSGSEYEQFF. The CDR3 coding sequence is TGTGCCAGCAGCTCGACTAGCGGGAGTGAATATGAGCAGTTCTTC. The chain links TRBV7-2 to TRBJ2-1; TRBD2 matches at 12 bases. CDR3 size: 15 residues. Germline-derived CDR1 and CDR2 are SGHTA and FQGNSA. V shed 4 bases, J shed 8 bases, and the junction held 6 bases outside the gene matches.

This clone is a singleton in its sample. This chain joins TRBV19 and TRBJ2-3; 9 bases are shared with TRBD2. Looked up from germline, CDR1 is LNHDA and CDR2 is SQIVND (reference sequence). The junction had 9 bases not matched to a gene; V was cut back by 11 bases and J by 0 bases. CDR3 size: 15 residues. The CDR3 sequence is CASSDSGGSTDTQYF. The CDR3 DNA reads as TGTGCCTCCTCAGATAGCGGGGGTAGCACAGATACGCAGTATTTT.

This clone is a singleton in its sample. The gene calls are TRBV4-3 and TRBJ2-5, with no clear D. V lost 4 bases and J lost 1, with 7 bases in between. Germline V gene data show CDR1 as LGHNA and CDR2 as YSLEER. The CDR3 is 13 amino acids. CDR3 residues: CASSRTPQETQYF. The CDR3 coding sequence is TGCGCCAGCAGCCGGACCCCCCAAGAGACCCAGTACTTC.

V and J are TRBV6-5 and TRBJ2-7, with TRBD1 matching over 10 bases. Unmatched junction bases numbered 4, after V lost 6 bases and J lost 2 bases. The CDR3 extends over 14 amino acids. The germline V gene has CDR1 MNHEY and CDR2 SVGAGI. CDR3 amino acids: CASSRTGGAYEQYF. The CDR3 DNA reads TGTGCCAGCAGCCGGACAGGGGGGGCCTACGAGCAGTACTTC.

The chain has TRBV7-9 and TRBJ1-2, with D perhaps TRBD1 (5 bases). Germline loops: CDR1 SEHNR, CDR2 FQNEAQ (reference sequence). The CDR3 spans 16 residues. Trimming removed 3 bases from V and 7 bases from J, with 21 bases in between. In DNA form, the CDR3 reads TGTGCCAGCAGCTTCCCCCCAGGGCTTCGTCTTACTGGCTACACCTTC. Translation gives CASSFPPGLRLTGYTF.

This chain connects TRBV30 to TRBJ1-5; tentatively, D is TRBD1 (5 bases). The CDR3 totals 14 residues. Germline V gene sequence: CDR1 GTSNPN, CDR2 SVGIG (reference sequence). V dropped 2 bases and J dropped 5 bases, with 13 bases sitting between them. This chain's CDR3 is CAWSRGQGDQPQHF. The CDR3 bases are TGTGCCTGGAGTCGTGGGCAGGGCGATCAGCCCCAGCATTTT.

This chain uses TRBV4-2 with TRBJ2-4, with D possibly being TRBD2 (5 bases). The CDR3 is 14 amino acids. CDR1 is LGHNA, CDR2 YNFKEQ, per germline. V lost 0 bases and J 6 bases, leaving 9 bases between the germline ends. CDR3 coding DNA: TGTGCCAGCAGCCAAGAGGCGGGTCGAAACATTCAGTACTTC. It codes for CASSQEAGRNIQYF.

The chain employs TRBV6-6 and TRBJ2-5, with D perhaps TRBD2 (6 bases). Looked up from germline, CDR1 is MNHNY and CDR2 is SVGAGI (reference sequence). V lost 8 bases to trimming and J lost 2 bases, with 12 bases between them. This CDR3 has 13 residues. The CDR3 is CASRGGAQETQYF. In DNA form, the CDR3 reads TGTGCCAGCCGCGGCGGGGCACAAGAGACCCAGTACTTC.

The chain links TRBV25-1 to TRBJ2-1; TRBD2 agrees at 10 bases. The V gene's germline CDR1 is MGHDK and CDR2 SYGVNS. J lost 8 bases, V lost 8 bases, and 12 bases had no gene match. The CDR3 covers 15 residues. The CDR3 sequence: CASGRAGGPFYEQFF. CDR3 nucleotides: TGTGCCAGCGGCAGAGCGGGGGGGCCTTTTTATGAGCAGTTCTTC.

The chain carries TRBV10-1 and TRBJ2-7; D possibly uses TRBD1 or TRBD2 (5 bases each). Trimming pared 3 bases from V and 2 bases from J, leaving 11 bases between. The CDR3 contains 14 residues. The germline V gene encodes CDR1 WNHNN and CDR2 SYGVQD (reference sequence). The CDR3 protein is CASSDKGPPYEQYF. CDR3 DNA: TGCGCCAGCAGTGATAAGGGACCCCCCTACGAGCAGTACTTC.

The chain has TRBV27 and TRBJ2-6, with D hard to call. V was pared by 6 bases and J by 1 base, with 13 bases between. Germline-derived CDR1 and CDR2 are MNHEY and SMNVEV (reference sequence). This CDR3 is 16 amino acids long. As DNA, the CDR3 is TGTGCCAGCAGCTTTTATTCAGGTTCTGGGGCCAACGTCCTGACTTTC. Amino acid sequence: CASSFYSGSGANVLTF.

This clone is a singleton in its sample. CDR3 protein: CASSIRGNTEAFF. In nucleotides, the CDR3 is TGTGCCAGTAGCATTAGGGGGAACACTGAAGCTTTCTTT. V usage is TRBV19 and J usage is TRBJ1-1, with D possibly matching TRBD1 (5 bases). The CDR3 runs to 13 residues. The V gene's germline CDR1 is LNHDA and CDR2 SQIVND (reference sequence). Between the trimmed V and J ends, which lost 6 bases and 1 base, there was a span of 9 bases. The full variable domain, completed using reference TRBV19 and TRBJ1-1, is DGGITQSPKYLFRKEGQNVTLSCEQNLNHDAMYWYRQDPGQGLRLIYYSQIVNDFQKGDIAEGYSVSREKKESFPLTVTSAQKNPTAFYLCASSIRGNTEAFFGQGTRLTVV.

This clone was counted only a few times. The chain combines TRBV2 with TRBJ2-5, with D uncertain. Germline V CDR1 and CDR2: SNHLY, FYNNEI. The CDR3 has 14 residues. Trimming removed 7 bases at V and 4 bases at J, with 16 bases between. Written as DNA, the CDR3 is TGTGCCAGCACCGTTACCGACGGAGTAGAGACCCAGTACTTC. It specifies CASTVTDGVETQYF.

CDR3 nucleotides: TGTGCCAGCAGCCAAGGACTAGCGGGAGGCCAAGAGACCCAGTACTTC. As protein: CASSQGLAGGQETQYF. The chain links TRBV7-2 to TRBJ2-5; 14 positions agree with TRBD2. Germline values: CDR1 SGHTA, CDR2 FQGNSA. The CDR3 runs 16 residues. V shed 5 bases and J 1 base; nucleotides not matched to a gene: 3. The variable domain in full, with the rest retrieved from reference TRBV7-2 and TRBJ2-5, is GAGVSQSPSNKVTEKGKDVELRCDPISGHTALYWYRQSLGQGLEFLIYFQGNSAPDKSGLPSDRFSAERTGGSVSTLTIQRTQQEDSAVYLCASSQGLAGGQETQYFGPGTRLLVL.

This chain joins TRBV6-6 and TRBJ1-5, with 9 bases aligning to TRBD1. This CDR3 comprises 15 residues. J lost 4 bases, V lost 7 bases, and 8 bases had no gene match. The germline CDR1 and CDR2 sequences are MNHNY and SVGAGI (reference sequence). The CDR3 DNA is TGTGCCAGCAATCCCGGGACAGGGCGTAATCAGCCCCAGCATTTT. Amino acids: CASNPGTGRNQPQHF.

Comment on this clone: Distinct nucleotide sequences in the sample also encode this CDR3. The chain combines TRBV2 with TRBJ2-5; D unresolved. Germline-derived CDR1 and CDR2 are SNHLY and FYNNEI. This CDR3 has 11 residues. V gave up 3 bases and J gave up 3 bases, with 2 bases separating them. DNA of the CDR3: TGTGCCAGCAGTGAGGAAGAGACCCAGTACTTC. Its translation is CASSEEETQYF.

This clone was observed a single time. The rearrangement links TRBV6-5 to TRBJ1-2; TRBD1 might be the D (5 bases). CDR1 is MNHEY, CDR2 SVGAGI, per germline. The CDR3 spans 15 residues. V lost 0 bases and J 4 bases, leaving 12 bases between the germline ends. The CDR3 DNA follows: TGTGCCAGCAGTTACTCGGTGGGGCGCGGCTATGGCTACACCTTC. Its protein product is CASSYSVGRGYGYTF.